This T cell receptor (beta chain) was sequenced for a study of shared clonotypes between healthy human individuals. The study, taken as a whole, reports: Clonotype sharing among donors, it was expected, would be affected by sequencing depth.

Original analysis: Junction-only sequences without quality scores were provided by ImmunoSEQ, so filtering was different. Sequencing used immunoSEQ multiplex PCR; TCRdb keeps in-frame clones, though not all of them. For V, J and clone size, that table is used; D and trimming come from the DNA. The profile shows about 980,000 clones, more than 75% of them singletons. Trimming took 0 bases from V and 2 from J, leaving 6 bases between them. The CDR3 runs 14 residues. CDR1 is LNHNV and CDR2 is YYDKDF in the germline V gene (reference sequence). As for this clone: Its antigen remains unidentified.

This clonotype was obtained from a man aged 18 to 35 in good health. The chain carries TRBV15 and TRBJ2-3; no clear D gene. The sequenced sample consisted of memory CD4+ T cells sorted from blood. The subset here: CD45RA-negative fraction. CDR3 DNA: TGTGCCACCAGCAGAGATGCAGTCACAGATACGCAGTATTTT. Its protein product is CATSRDAVTDTQYF. Together with reference TRBV15 and TRBJ2-3, the CDR3 gives the full variable domain: DAMVIQNPRYQVTQFGKPVTLSCSQTLNHNVMYWYQQKSSQAPKLLFHYYDKDFNNEADTPDNFQSRRPNTSFCFLDIRSPGLGDTAMYLCATSRDAVTDTQYFGPGTRLTVL.